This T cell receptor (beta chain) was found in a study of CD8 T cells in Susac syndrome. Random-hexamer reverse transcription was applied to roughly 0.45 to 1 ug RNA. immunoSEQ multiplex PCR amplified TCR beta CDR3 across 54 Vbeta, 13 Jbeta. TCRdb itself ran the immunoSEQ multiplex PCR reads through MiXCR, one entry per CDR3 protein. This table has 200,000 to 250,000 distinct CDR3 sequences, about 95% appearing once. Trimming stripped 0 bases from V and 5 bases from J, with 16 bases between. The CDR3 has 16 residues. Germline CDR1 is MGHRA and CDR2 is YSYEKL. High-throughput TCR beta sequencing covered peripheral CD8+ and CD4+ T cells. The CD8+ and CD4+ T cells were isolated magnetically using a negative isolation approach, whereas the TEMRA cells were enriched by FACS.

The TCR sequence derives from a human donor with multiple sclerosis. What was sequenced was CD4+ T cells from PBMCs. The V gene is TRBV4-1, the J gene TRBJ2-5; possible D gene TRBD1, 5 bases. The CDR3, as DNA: TGCGCCAGCAGCCAAGACTTTTCTAGGGGTTGGGAGACCCAGTACTTC. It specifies CASSQDFSRGWETQYF.